A selection of T cell receptor beta chains follows, all from one sample in a study of OX40 agonist ivuxolimab in advanced cancers. Method: immunoSEQ multiplex PCR; TCRdb's copy keeps in-frame clones and lacks some. The sample has about 95,000 clones, approximately 85% seen once. The sequenced sample was CD4+ or CD8+ T cells sorted from blood, obtained in a trial of the OX40 agonist ivuxolimab. Receptors were obtained from an adult with an advanced solid tumor such as melanoma, head and neck, liver or kidney cancer. Both conserved end residues are part of each CDR3. The order of the fields is D gene, clone size, V gene, J gene, CDR3 protein, CDR3 DNA. A D gene is named only where the DNA matches it firmly. Rows may omit the clone size; those that give it use once, few, many or a size class.

d_call: -
clone_size: -
v_call: TRBV25-1
j_call: TRBJ2-7
cdr3_aa: CASSSIGQSPYEQYF
cdr3_nt: TGTGCCAGCAGTTCGATAGGACAGTCCCCCTACGAGCAGTACTTC

d_call: -
clone_size: few
v_call: TRBV7-3
j_call: TRBJ1-2
cdr3_aa: CASSGGRQSNYGYTF
cdr3_nt: TGTGCCAGCAGCGGGGGACGCCAATCTAACTATGGCTACACCTTC

d_call: -
clone_size: -
v_call: TRBV7-8
j_call: TRBJ2-7
cdr3_aa: CASSLSSYPSEQYF
cdr3_nt: TGTGCCAGCAGCTTAAGTTCTTACCCCTCCGAGCAGTACTTC

d_call: -
clone_size: -
v_call: TRBV7-2
j_call: TRBJ1-5
cdr3_aa: CASSLQGHQPQHF
cdr3_nt: TGTGCCAGCAGCTTACAGGGCCATCAGCCCCAGCATTTT

d_call: TRBD1
clone_size: -
v_call: TRBV27
j_call: TRBJ2-3
cdr3_aa: CASRLRWVGTGDTDTQYF
cdr3_nt: TGTGCCAGCAGGCTGCGTTGGGTGGGGACAGGAGACACAGATACGCAGTATTTT

d_call: -
clone_size: -
v_call: TRBV6-6
j_call: TRBJ2-7
cdr3_aa: CASIFFPGHEQYF
cdr3_nt: TGTGCCAGCATTTTTTTTCCCGGTCACGAGCAGTACTTC

d_call: TRBD2
clone_size: few
v_call: TRBV7-2
j_call: TRBJ2-1
cdr3_aa: CASSPAGEFVDEQFF
cdr3_nt: TGTGCCAGCAGCCCAGCGGGAGAATTCGTAGATGAGCAGTTCTTC

d_call: -
clone_size: once
v_call: TRBV15
j_call: TRBJ2-3
cdr3_aa: CATSRRSRDTDTQYF
cdr3_nt: TGTGCCACCAGCAGAAGGTCGAGGGATACAGATACGCAGTATTTT

d_call: TRBD1
clone_size: -
v_call: TRBV5-6
j_call: TRBJ2-5
cdr3_aa: CASTTSTGGVETQYF
cdr3_nt: TGTGCCAGCACCACCTCCACAGGGGGCGTTGAGACCCAGTACTTC

d_call: TRBD2
clone_size: -
v_call: TRBV5-4
j_call: TRBJ2-5
cdr3_aa: CASSAWTSGRGETQYF
cdr3_nt: TGTGCCAGCAGCGCCTGGACTAGCGGGAGAGGAGAGACCCAGTACTTC

d_call: -
clone_size: few
v_call: TRBV28
j_call: TRBJ2-2
cdr3_aa: CASSPQGRVGELFF
cdr3_nt: TGTGCCAGCAGTCCCCAAGGAAGGGTCGGGGAGCTGTTTTTT

d_call: TRBD2
clone_size: -
v_call: TRBV28
j_call: TRBJ2-7
cdr3_aa: CASSLAGAYEQYF
cdr3_nt: TGTGCCAGCAGTTTAGCGGGGGCCTACGAGCAGTACTTC

d_call: -
clone_size: once
v_call: TRBV27
j_call: TRBJ2-7
cdr3_aa: CASRGGAEQYF
cdr3_nt: TGTGCCAGCAGAGGTGGGGCCGAGCAGTACTTC

d_call: TRBD1
clone_size: -
v_call: TRBV30
j_call: TRBJ2-1
cdr3_aa: CAWSADRGRRNEQFF
cdr3_nt: TGTGCCTGGAGTGCGGACAGGGGCCGTCGCAATGAGCAGTTCTTC

d_call: -
clone_size: -
v_call: TRBV28
j_call: TRBJ1-2
cdr3_aa: CASRTGGNNYGYTF
cdr3_nt: TGTGCCAGCAGGACGGGGGGAAATAACTATGGCTACACCTTC

d_call: -
clone_size: -
v_call: TRBV11-2
j_call: TRBJ1-1
cdr3_aa: CASSFSGPGGEAFF
cdr3_nt: TGTGCCAGCAGCTTCTCGGGACCAGGTGGTGAAGCTTTCTTT

d_call: TRBD2
clone_size: -
v_call: TRBV5-8
j_call: TRBJ2-4
cdr3_aa: CASSLDRTSGELIAKNIQYF
cdr3_nt: TGTGCCAGCAGCTTGGATCGGACTAGCGGGGAGTTAATAGCCAAAAACATTCAGTACTTC

d_call: -
clone_size: -
v_call: TRBV7-2
j_call: TRBJ2-7
cdr3_aa: CASSLWDAGVEQYF
cdr3_nt: TGTGCCAGCAGCTTATGGGACGCCGGGGTCGAGCAGTACTTC

d_call: -
clone_size: -
v_call: TRBV11-1
j_call: TRBJ2-5
cdr3_aa: CASSSHLQETQYF
cdr3_nt: TGTGCCAGCAGCTCACACCTCCAAGAGACCCAGTACTTC

d_call: TRBD1
clone_size: -
v_call: TRBV28
j_call: TRBJ2-7
cdr3_aa: CASSFSDRGISDEQYF
cdr3_nt: TGTGCCAGCAGTTTCTCGGACAGGGGTATTTCAGACGAGCAGTACTTC

d_call: -
clone_size: -
v_call: TRBV7-2
j_call: TRBJ1-5
cdr3_aa: CASSLVAGQDQPQHF
cdr3_nt: TGTGCCAGCAGCTTAGTTGCAGGGCAGGATCAGCCCCAGCATTTT

d_call: -
clone_size: -
v_call: TRBV30
j_call: TRBJ1-1
cdr3_aa: CACTRGPNRDTEAFF
cdr3_nt: TGTGCCTGCACCCGGGGGCCCAACAGGGACACTGAAGCTTTCTTT

d_call: TRBD2
clone_size: -
v_call: TRBV5-6
j_call: TRBJ2-3
cdr3_aa: CASSSLLTSGNTDTQYF
cdr3_nt: TGTGCCAGCAGCTCCCTCTTGACTAGCGGGAATACAGATACGCAGTATTTT

d_call: TRBD1
clone_size: -
v_call: TRBV7-3
j_call: TRBJ2-1
cdr3_aa: CASSTNRGAYNEQFF
cdr3_nt: TGTGCCAGCAGTACAAACAGGGGGGCGTACAATGAGCAGTTCTTC

d_call: TRBD2
clone_size: -
v_call: TRBV7-3
j_call: TRBJ2-1
cdr3_aa: CASSRGRVSYNEQFF
cdr3_nt: TGTGCCAGCAGCCGCGGGAGGGTTTCCTACAATGAGCAGTTCTTC

d_call: -
clone_size: -
v_call: TRBV5-5
j_call: TRBJ1-5
cdr3_aa: CASSLEGHSNQPQHF
cdr3_nt: TGTGCCAGCAGCTTGGAGGGCCATAGCAATCAGCCCCAGCATTTT

d_call: -
clone_size: -
v_call: TRBV2
j_call: TRBJ2-5
cdr3_aa: CASSDTGAGETQYF
cdr3_nt: TGTGCCAGCAGCGATACAGGGGCGGGGGAGACCCAGTACTTC

d_call: -
clone_size: -
v_call: TRBV16
j_call: TRBJ2-1
cdr3_aa: CASSHPLTGSYNEQFF
cdr3_nt: TGTGCCAGCAGCCATCCACTCACTGGCTCCTACAATGAGCAGTTCTTC

d_call: TRBD1
clone_size: -
v_call: TRBV10-3
j_call: TRBJ1-3
cdr3_aa: CAISESTGGSGNTIYF
cdr3_nt: TGTGCCATCAGTGAGTCGACAGGGGGCTCTGGAAACACCATATATTTT

d_call: -
clone_size: few
v_call: TRBV10-3
j_call: TRBJ2-7
cdr3_aa: CAISAGVREQYF
cdr3_nt: TGTGCCATCAGTGCAGGGGTCCGCGAGCAGTACTTC

d_call: -
clone_size: -
v_call: TRBV6-6
j_call: TRBJ2-5
cdr3_aa: CASSYLQGGSETQYF
cdr3_nt: TGTGCCAGCAGTTACCTCCAGGGGGGGTCGGAGACCCAGTACTTC

d_call: -
clone_size: -
v_call: TRBV7-9
j_call: TRBJ2-5
cdr3_aa: CASSDDQYQETQYF
cdr3_nt: TGTGCCAGCAGCGATGACCAGTACCAAGAGACCCAGTACTTC

d_call: TRBD1
clone_size: -
v_call: TRBV28
j_call: TRBJ2-1
cdr3_aa: CASRRQGKPYNEQFF
cdr3_nt: TGTGCCAGCAGGAGACAGGGTAAACCCTACAATGAGCAGTTCTTC

d_call: -
clone_size: -
v_call: TRBV19
j_call: TRBJ2-3
cdr3_aa: CASSIRDTQYF
cdr3_nt: TGTGCCAGTAGTATTCGAGATACGCAGTATTTT

d_call: -
clone_size: -
v_call: TRBV9
j_call: TRBJ2-7
cdr3_aa: CASSVEVGWGGSYEQYF
cdr3_nt: TGTGCCAGCAGCGTAGAAGTCGGTTGGGGTGGCTCCTACGAGCAGTACTTC

d_call: -
clone_size: -
v_call: TRBV27
j_call: TRBJ2-1
cdr3_aa: CASSFAGTEQFF
cdr3_nt: TGTGCCAGCAGTTTCGCGGGAACTGAGCAGTTCTTC

d_call: -
clone_size: -
v_call: TRBV7-9
j_call: TRBJ2-5
cdr3_aa: CASSLVPGELEETQYF
cdr3_nt: TGTGCCAGCAGCTTAGTTCCGGGAGAGCTGGAAGAGACCCAGTACTTC

d_call: -
clone_size: once
v_call: TRBV7-8
j_call: TRBJ1-5
cdr3_aa: CASSLDVNQPQHF
cdr3_nt: TGTGCCAGCAGCTTAGATGTGAATCAGCCCCAGCATTTT

d_call: TRBD2
clone_size: -
v_call: TRBV19
j_call: TRBJ2-1
cdr3_aa: CASSTHSAGGNEQFF
cdr3_nt: TGTGCCAGTAGTACCCACTCGGCGGGAGGAAATGAGCAGTTCTTC

d_call: TRBD2
clone_size: -
v_call: TRBV4-3
j_call: TRBJ2-3
cdr3_aa: CASSQETSGTTDTQYF
cdr3_nt: TGCGCCAGCAGCCAAGAGACTAGCGGGACCACAGATACGCAGTATTTT

d_call: -
clone_size: -
v_call: TRBV11-3
j_call: TRBJ2-6
cdr3_aa: CASSLDHYGVSGANVLTF
cdr3_nt: TGTGCCAGCAGCTTAGATCACTACGGGGTCTCTGGGGCCAACGTCCTGACTTTC

d_call: -
clone_size: -
v_call: TRBV15
j_call: TRBJ2-3
cdr3_aa: CATSPRYTDTQYF
cdr3_nt: TGTGCCACCAGCCCCCGTTACACAGATACGCAGTATTTT

d_call: TRBD2
clone_size: -
v_call: TRBV4-2
j_call: TRBJ2-7
cdr3_aa: CASSQEGSSGYEQYF
cdr3_nt: TGTGCCAGCAGCCAAGAAGGTTCTAGCGGTTACGAGCAGTACTTC

d_call: -
clone_size: -
v_call: TRBV15
j_call: TRBJ2-1
cdr3_aa: CATTLDRGSSYNEQFF
cdr3_nt: TGTGCCACCACCCTAGATCGGGGGAGCTCCTACAATGAGCAGTTCTTC

d_call: TRBD2
clone_size: -
v_call: TRBV5-1
j_call: TRBJ2-1
cdr3_aa: CASSSPASGRVLGHNEQFF
cdr3_nt: TGCGCCAGCAGCTCCCCGGCTAGCGGGAGGGTGCTTGGCCACAATGAGCAGTTCTTC

d_call: TRBD2
clone_size: -
v_call: TRBV4-2
j_call: TRBJ2-1
cdr3_aa: CASSQDHVGYGTSAYNEQFF
cdr3_nt: TGTGCCAGCAGCCAAGACCACGTTGGGTACGGGACTAGCGCTTACAATGAGCAGTTCTTC

d_call: -
clone_size: -
v_call: TRBV19
j_call: TRBJ1-1
cdr3_aa: CASRTGGALNTEAFF
cdr3_nt: TGTGCCAGTAGAACCGGGGGAGCCCTGAACACTGAAGCTTTCTTT

d_call: TRBD1
clone_size: -
v_call: TRBV5-8
j_call: TRBJ2-7
cdr3_aa: CASRRQGSRSHYEQYF
cdr3_nt: TGTGCCAGCAGGAGACAGGGTTCCAGATCCCACTACGAGCAGTACTTC

d_call: TRBD2
clone_size: -
v_call: TRBV9
j_call: TRBJ2-1
cdr3_aa: CASSVAAGEGYEQFF
cdr3_nt: TGTGCCAGCAGCGTAGCAGCGGGAGAAGGGTATGAGCAGTTCTTC

d_call: -
clone_size: -
v_call: TRBV7-8
j_call: TRBJ1-3
cdr3_aa: CASSLRSTGSGNTIYF
cdr3_nt: TGTGCCAGCAGCTTAAGAAGTACAGGGTCTGGAAACACCATATATTTT

d_call: -
clone_size: -
v_call: TRBV19
j_call: TRBJ2-3
cdr3_aa: CATDFGNRVIGTDTQYF
cdr3_nt: TGTGCCACCGATTTTGGGAACAGGGTAATTGGCACAGATACGCAGTATTTT